These T cell receptor beta chains were read from a single sample in a study of molecular identifiers for immune sequencing clone quantification. TCRdb passed the PCR reads through MiXCR, listing each CDR3 protein once. The sample consists of approximately 500,000 distinct CDR3 sequences, 25% of them appearing once. Sequenced sample: naive CD8+ T cells from blood, with Jurkat cell RNA spiked in. Every receptor here comes from a human donor in good health. Some libraries in this study had Jurkat cell RNA spiked in. The CDR3 runs from the conserved cysteine through the conserved F or W. Fields, in order: J gene, clone size, V gene, D gene, CDR3 DNA, CDR3 protein. D genes are given only for firm matches. Rows may omit the clone size; those that give it use once, few, many or a size class.

TRBJ2-7 NA TRBV11-2 NA TGTGCCGGCAGCTGGACAGTAACCTACGAGCAGTACTTC CAGSWTVTYEQYF
TRBJ2-6 many TRBV7-9 NA TGTGCCAGCAGACATCCGGGACAACCGGCCGGTGGGGCCAACGTCCTGACTTTC CASRHPGQPAGGANVLTF
TRBJ2-2 NA TRBV11-2 NA TGTGCCAGCAGCTTATACAGACTGAACACCGGGGAGCTGTTTTTT CASSLYRLNTGELFF
TRBJ1-1 NA TRBV30 NA TGTGCCTGGAGTGTACCTGGTGCAGATGACACTGAAGCTTTCTTT CAWSVPGADDTEAFF
TRBJ2-3 many TRBV7-9 NA TGTGCCAGCAGCCCAATCCGGGGGTTAGATACGCAGTATTTT CASSPIRGLDTQYF
TRBJ2-2 NA TRBV7-3 NA TGTGCCAGCAGCCCCTTGGACAGCGCGAACACCGGGGAGCTGTTTTTT CASSPLDSANTGELFF
TRBJ1-1 few TRBV13 NA TGTGCCAGCAGCTTATACGGGGAGGGGAGGGCTGAAGCTTTCTTT CASSLYGEGRAEAFF
TRBJ2-7 NA TRBV7-9 NA TGTGCCAGCAGCGCTCTTCAGAGCTACGAGCAGTACTTC CASSALQSYEQYF
TRBJ2-2 NA TRBV12-5 NA TGTGCTAGTGCAGGAGAGAACACCGGGGAGCTGTTTTTT CASAGENTGELFF
TRBJ2-2 few TRBV14 NA TGTGCCAGCAGCCAAGATAGAGGTAGAACGGTGAACACCGGGGAGCTGTTTTTT CASSQDRGRTVNTGELFF
TRBJ2-3 few TRBV24-1 NA TGTGCCACCAGTGATACCCACAGCGGGCCCGTGGTAGATACGCAGTATTTT CATSDTHSGPVVDTQYF
TRBJ2-2 many TRBV6-2/TRBV6-3 NA TGTGCCAGCAGTTGGACAGATTTGAACACCGGGGAGCTGTTTTTT CASSWTDLNTGELFF
TRBJ1-2 many TRBV14 TRBD1 TGTGCCAGCAGCCAAGACACAGGGGGCGATGGCTACACCTTC CASSQDTGGDGYTF
TRBJ2-1 NA TRBV29-1 NA TGCAGCGTTGCCGAAGATACCTACAATGGGCAGTTCTTC CSVAEDTYNGQFF
TRBJ1-4 many TRBV7-3 NA TGTGCCAGCAGCTTAATGGGACCACCTGAAAAACTGTTTTTT CASSLMGPPEKLFF
TRBJ2-1 few TRBV15 NA TGTGCCACCAGCCTGGGAAGGACCCCCTACAATGAGCAGTTCTTC CATSLGRTPYNEQFF
TRBJ2-5 NA TRBV4-2 TRBD2 TGTGCCAGCAGCCAAGATCTGAGCGGGAGGATGCCCAGCCAAGAGACCCAGTACTTC CASSQDLSGRMPSQETQYF
TRBJ2-7 NA TRBV30 NA TGTGCCTGGAGTGTACAGGAAAGCGGCATTATGCGACTCCATCCTCACTACGAGCAGTACTTC CAWSVQESGIMRLHPHYEQYF
TRBJ2-5 few TRBV12-3/TRBV12-4 TRBD2 TGTGCCAGCAGTAACCCGGGACTAGCGAAAGAGACCCAGTACTTC CASSNPGLAKETQYF
TRBJ2-2 few TRBV27 TRBD2 TGTGCCAGCAGTTCCCGGGCGGGGGGGAACACCGGGGAGCTGTTTTTT CASSSRAGGNTGELFF
TRBJ2-3 NA TRBV20-1 NA TGCAGTGCCCCCGCGATGGGGCCCCATATAGATACGCAGTATTTT CSAPAMGPHIDTQYF
TRBJ1-2 NA TRBV4-3 NA TGCGCCAGCAGCCAAGGGGGCAGGACATCCGAATTTTATGGCTACACCTTC CASSQGGRTSEFYGYTF
TRBJ2-3 many TRBV4-1 NA TGCGCCAGCAGCCAAGATCCCCTCGTGGGGACGAGCACAGATACGCAGTATTTT CASSQDPLVGTSTDTQYF
TRBJ2-5 few TRBV7-3 NA TGTGCCAGCAGCTTATGGGTAGGAGAGACCCAGTACTTC CASSLWVGETQYF
TRBJ2-3 NA TRBV2 TRBD2 TGTGCCAGCAGTGATAAGGCTAGCGGGGCTGCAGCTACGCAGTATTTT CASSDKASGAAATQYF
TRBJ2-5 many TRBV29-1 NA TGCAGCGTTGGTCCCAGAAACCAAGAGACCCAGTACTTC CSVGPRNQETQYF
TRBJ1-1 few TRBV4-3 NA TGCGCCAGCAGCTTCCGAGGTCTAGAGGACACTGAAGCTTTCTTT CASSFRGLEDTEAFF
TRBJ2-7 many TRBV27 NA TGTGCCAGCAGTGCCCAGGGTAGCTACGAGCAGTACTTC CASSAQGSYEQYF
TRBJ2-7 many TRBV9 TRBD1 TGTGCCAGCAGCCGGGACAGGGGGGTCGGTGAGCAGTACTTC CASSRDRGVGEQYF
TRBJ1-5 many TRBV30 NA TGTGCCTGGAGTGGAGGGCAGGACGGACAGCCCCAGCATTTT CAWSGGQDGQPQHF
TRBJ1-1 once TRBV30 NA TGTGCCTGGAGTCCAGTGATTAGACCCACTGAAGCTTTCTTT CAWSPVIRPTEAFF
TRBJ1-2 many TRBV2 NA TGTGCCAGCAGTGAACAGAATAACTATGGCTACACCTTC CASSEQNNYGYTF
TRBJ1-5 few TRBV30 TRBD1 TGTGCCTGGAGTAAACAGGGGATACAGCCCCAGCATTTT CAWSKQGIQPQHF
TRBJ2-2 few TRBV25-1 NA TGTGCCAGCGGGGCCCCTAGCACGAACACCGGGGAGCTGTTTTTT CASGAPSTNTGELFF
TRBJ2-6 few TRBV12-3/TRBV12-4 NA TGTGCCAGCGGGGGGGGCATCTCTGGGGCCAACGTCCTGACTTTC CASGGGISGANVLTF
TRBJ2-5 NA TRBV27 TRBD2 TGTGCCAGCACGGGTACTAGCGGGAGTCGTGAGACCCAGTACTTC CASTGTSGSRETQYF
TRBJ1-2 few TRBV19 NA TGTGCCAGTAGTATTTGGAGGGGAGACTATGGCTACACCTTC CASSIWRGDYGYTF
TRBJ1-2 few TRBV7-9 NA TGTGCCAGCAGCTCGGACTCGATCATTTGGAGCTATGGCTACACCTTC CASSSDSIIWSYGYTF
TRBJ2-1 few TRBV7-9 TRBD2 TGTGCCAGCAGCTTAATTCCGACGGGGGGAGTGGCTGAGCAGTTCTTC CASSLIPTGGVAEQFF
TRBJ2-3 many TRBV4-2 NA TGTGCCAGCAGCCAAGGTACTACGCAGTATTTT CASSQGTTQYF
TRBJ2-3 NA TRBV12-3/TRBV12-4 NA TGTGCCAGCAGCCTTTGGGCTATTACAGATACGCAGTATTTT CASSLWAITDTQYF
TRBJ2-7 NA TRBV21-1 NA TGTGCCAGCAGCAAAGCTGGCGGGTTGGCAAGGGGAGGCCGGTACGAGCAGTACTTC CASSKAGGLARGGRYEQYF
TRBJ2-5 NA TRBV6-2/TRBV6-3 TRBD1 TGTGCCAGCAGTTACTCGCCTAGGGACAGGGACCAAGAGACCCAGTACTTC CASSYSPRDRDQETQYF
TRBJ2-7 few TRBV29-1 NA TGCAGCGTTGGGGGGTCCTACGAGCAGTACTTC CSVGGSYEQYF
TRBJ1-1 NA TRBV12-3/TRBV12-4 NA TGTGCCAGCAGTACCCCTCGGGGAAGCATGAACACTGAAGCTTTCTTT CASSTPRGSMNTEAFF
TRBJ2-7 NA TRBV7-9 NA TGTGACAGCAGCTTGTCTGGGTCCTACGAGCAGTACTTC CDSSLSGSYEQYF
TRBJ2-7 few TRBV28 NA TGTGCCAGCAGGTTTCAGGGTAGGAGCTCCTACGAGCAGTACTTC CASRFQGRSSYEQYF
TRBJ2-7 NA TRBV6-2/TRBV6-3 NA TGTGCCAGCAGTTATCTCTCTGATACCTACGAGCAGTACTTC CASSYLSDTYEQYF
TRBJ2-7 NA TRBV5-4 TRBD2 TGTGCCAGCACCGGACTAGCGGGAGACGAGCAGTACTTC CASTGLAGDEQYF
TRBJ1-4 many TRBV4-1 TRBD1 TGCGCCAGCAGCCCGACAGGGGGGAATGAAAAACTGTTTTTT CASSPTGGNEKLFF
TRBJ2-7 NA TRBV19 NA TGTGCCAGTAGTATGCTCGGACCCCTCTACGAGCAGTACTTC CASSMLGPLYEQYF
TRBJ2-7 NA TRBV6-1 NA TGTGCCAGCAGTGGATTAGACACGATATCTTTTCACGAGCAGTACTTC CASSGLDTISFHEQYF
TRBJ2-3 NA TRBV20-1 TRBD2 TGCAGTGCGGGGCCTCTAGGGCGGGGGGGCGCAGATACGCAGTATTTT CSAGPLGRGGADTQYF
TRBJ2-3 NA TRBV3-1 NA TGTGCCAGCAGCCAAATATTTGCGGCGGGATCAACAGATACGCAGTATTTT CASSQIFAAGSTDTQYF
TRBJ2-7 NA TRBV9 NA TGTGCCAGCAGCACCCGACCGGATTACGAGCAGTACTTC CASSTRPDYEQYF